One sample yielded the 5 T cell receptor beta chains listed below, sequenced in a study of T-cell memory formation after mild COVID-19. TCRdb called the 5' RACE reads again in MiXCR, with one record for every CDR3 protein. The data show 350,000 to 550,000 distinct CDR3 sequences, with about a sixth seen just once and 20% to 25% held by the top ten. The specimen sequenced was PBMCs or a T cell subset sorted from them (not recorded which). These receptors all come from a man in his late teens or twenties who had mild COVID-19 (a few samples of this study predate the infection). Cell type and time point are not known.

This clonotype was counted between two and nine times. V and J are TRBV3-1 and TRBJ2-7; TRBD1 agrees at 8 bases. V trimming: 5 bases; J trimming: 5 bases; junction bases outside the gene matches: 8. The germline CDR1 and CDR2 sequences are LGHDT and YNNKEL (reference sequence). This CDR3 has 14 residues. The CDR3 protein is CASSVRQGRNEQYF. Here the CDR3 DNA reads TGTGCCAGCAGCGTGCGACAGGGGAGGAACGAGCAGTACTTC.

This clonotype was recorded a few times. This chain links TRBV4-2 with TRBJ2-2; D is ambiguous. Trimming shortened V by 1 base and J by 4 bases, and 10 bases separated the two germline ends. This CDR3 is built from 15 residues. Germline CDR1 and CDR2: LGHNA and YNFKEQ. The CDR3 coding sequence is TGTGCCAGCAGCCAAGGTGGTCGGACCACCGGGGAGCTGTTTTTT. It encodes CASSQGGRTTGELFF.

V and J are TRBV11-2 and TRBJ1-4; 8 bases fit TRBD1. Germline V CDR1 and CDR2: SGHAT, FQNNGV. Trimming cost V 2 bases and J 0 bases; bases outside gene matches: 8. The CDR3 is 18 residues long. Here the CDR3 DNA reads TGTGCCAGCAGCTTACGCGGGACAGGATTCACAACTAATGAAAAACTGTTTTTT. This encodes CASSLRGTGFTTNEKLFF.

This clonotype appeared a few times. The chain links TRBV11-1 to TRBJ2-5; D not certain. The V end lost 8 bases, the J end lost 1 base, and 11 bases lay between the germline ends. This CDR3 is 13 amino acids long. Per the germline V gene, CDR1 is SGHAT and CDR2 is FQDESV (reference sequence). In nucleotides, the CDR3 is TGTGCCAGCGGGCCAGCTCCCCAAGAGACCCAGTACTTC. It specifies CASGPAPQETQYF.

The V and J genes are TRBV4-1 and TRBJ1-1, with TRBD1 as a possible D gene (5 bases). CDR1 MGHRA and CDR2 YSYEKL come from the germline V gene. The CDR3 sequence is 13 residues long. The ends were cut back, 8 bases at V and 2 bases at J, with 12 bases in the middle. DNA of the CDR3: TGCGCCAGCCAAAGGGGAATCAACACTGAAGCTTTCTTT. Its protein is CASQRGINTEAFF.